These 28 T cell receptor beta chains share one sample of origin, sequenced in a study of T cells in Graves' hyperthyroidism and ophthalmopathy. The TCR beta CDR3 regions underwent amplification using RNA transcripts as the source. HTBI primers drove first-round RT-PCR of the TCR CDR3. TCRdb processed the multiplex PCR reads anew with MiXCR; each CDR3 protein has one entry. Of approximately 720,000 distinct CDR3 sequences listed, about 17% are singletons. The sample comprised blood. The receptors stem from a woman between 45 and 65 years old with Graves' hyperthyroidism that later progressed to Graves' ophthalmopathy.

This clonotype appeared many times. The genes are TRBV11-2 and TRBJ2-7, with a tentative D call TRBD1 (6 bases). Trimming took 2 bases from V and 6 from J, leaving 20 bases between them. CDR1 is SGHAT, CDR2 FQNNGV, per germline. The CDR3 is 16 residues long. CDR3 nucleotide sequence: TGTGCCAGCAGCTTAATCCGGGACAACAAAAGGTCCGAGCAGTACTTC. Its translation: CASSLIRDNKRSEQYF.

This sequence joins TRBV27 and TRBJ1-2; D unresolved. The ends were cut back, 2 bases at V and 2 bases at J, with 15 bases in the middle. The CDR3 is 16 residues long. Germline assignment: CDR1 MNHEY and CDR2 SMNVEV (reference sequence). CDR3 sequence (DNA): TGTGCCAGCAGTTTAGATATCGGCACGATAAACTATGGCTACACCTTC. It encodes CASSLDIGTINYGYTF.

The chain combines TRBV2 with TRBJ1-1; D is ambiguous. Trimming cost V 3 bases and J 8 bases, with 19 bases left between them. CDR3 length: 15 residues. From germline, CDR1 is SNHLY and CDR2 FYNNEI. CDR3 in amino acids: CASSDHRQEGGEAFF. The CDR3 DNA reads TGTGCCAGCAGTGACCATCGCCAAGAGGGCGGGGAAGCTTTCTTT.

In this sample, this clonotype turned up many times. The rearrangement joins TRBV12-3 or TRBV12-4 to TRBJ2-1; TRBD2 matches 7 bases. This CDR3 has 16 residues. Unmatched junction bases numbered 4, after V lost 2 bases and J lost 0 bases. The CDR3 spells CASSLLAASSYNEQFF. DNA for the CDR3: TGTGCCAGCAGTTTACTAGCGGCGAGCTCCTACAATGAGCAGTTCTTC.

The table lists this clonotype with a few counts. The chain carries TRBV29-1 and TRBJ1-1; D not resolved. The CDR3 runs 12 residues. CDR1 is SQVTM and CDR2 is ANQGSEA in the germline V gene. V lost 4 bases, J lost 0 bases, and 6 bases lay in between. The CDR3 reads CSVVPVNTEAFF. In nucleotides, the CDR3 is TGCAGCGTTGTGCCCGTGAACACTGAAGCTTTCTTT.

Note on this clonotype: This may be a read error, as it is one base from a much larger clone. This CDR3 is CVSSPPVAEAFF. The CDR3 bases are TGTGTCAGCAGCCCCCCGGTGGCTGAAGCTTTCTTT. This sequence joins TRBV12-3 or TRBV12-4 and TRBJ1-1, with D uncertain. This CDR3 is built from 12 residues.

The chain employs TRBV6-1 and TRBJ2-5, with D possibly being TRBD1 (6 bases). There are 16 residues in the CDR3. Germline V gene data show CDR1 as MNHNS and CDR2 as SASEGT. V lost 6 bases to trimming and J lost 3 bases, with 20 bases between them. CDR3 residues: CASRSQGYNNKETQYF. The DNA for the CDR3 is TGTGCCAGCAGGTCTCAGGGGTATAATAATAAAGAGACCCAGTACTTC.

This clonotype was observed a few times. CDR3 sequence: CASSAQTSGGAQNIQYF. CDR3 sequence (DNA): TGCGCCAGCAGCGCCCAGACTAGCGGGGGGGCTCAAAACATTCAGTACTTC. This rearrangement joins TRBV5-1 to TRBJ2-4; TRBD2 aligns across 14 bases. This CDR3 is built from 17 residues. From germline, CDR1 is SGHRS and CDR2 YFSETQ. V was pared by 4 bases and J by 5 bases, with 8 bases of the junction left unmatched. The full variable domain, completed using reference TRBV5-1 and TRBJ2-4, is KAGVTQTPRYLIKTRGQQVTLSCSPISGHRSVSWYQQTPGQGLQFLFEYFSETQRNKGNFPGRFSGRQFSNSRSEMNVSTLELGDSALYLCASSAQTSGGAQNIQYFGAGTRLSVL.

This clonotype occurred many times. The V and J genes are TRBV11-2 and TRBJ2-1; possible D gene TRBD2, 5 bases. Trimming removed 6 bases from V and 6 bases from J, with 18 bases in between. Germline CDR1 and CDR2: SGHAT and FQNNGV. The CDR3 loop spans 15 amino acids. The CDR3 coding sequence is TGTGCCAGCAGGTCACCCCCCCCGGGGTTCAATGAGCAGTTCTTC. This translates into CASRSPPPGFNEQFF.

This clonotype was counted a few times. The V gene is TRBV5-1, the J gene TRBJ2-6; TRBD1 agrees at 10 bases. The CDR3 contains 17 residues. Germline assignment: CDR1 SGHRS and CDR2 YFSETQ. Trimming at V came to 8 bases and at J to 1 base, leaving 9 bases not matched to a gene. CDR3 sequence reads: CASRPGQGMSGANVLTF. The CDR3 nucleotides read TGCGCCAGTAGACCGGGACAGGGGATGTCTGGGGCCAACGTCCTGACTTTC.

The chain combines TRBV6-6 with TRBJ2-5; tentatively, D is TRBD2 (6 bases). The CDR3 runs to 15 residues. V was trimmed by 2 bases and J by 4 bases, leaving 14 bases between them. Germline CDR1 and CDR2: MNHNY and SVGAGI (reference sequence). CDR3 loop: CASSYGTAGGETQYF. The CDR3 DNA follows: TGTGCCAGCAGTTACGGCACTGCCGGGGGAGAGACCCAGTACTTC.

This clonotype was found many times. The chain carries TRBV10-3 and TRBJ2-5, with TRBD1 matching over 7 bases. There are 14 residues in the CDR3. Trimming removed 6 bases from V and 4 bases from J; junction bases left unmatched: 8. The germline V gene encodes CDR1 ENHRY and CDR2 SYGVKD. CDR3 nucleotide sequence: TGTGCCATCAGCGTTCGGGACAGCATAGAGACCCAGTACTTC. Its translation: CAISVRDSIETQYF.

The J gene is TRBJ2-1, the V gene TRBV29-1; D remains unclear. Trimming removed 5 bases from V and 1 base from J, with 6 bases in between. This CDR3 is built from 12 residues. Per germline, CDR1 SQVTM and CDR2 ANQGSEA. The CDR3 here is CSVQGSYNEQFF. The CDR3 bases are TGCAGCGTTCAAGGGTCCTACAATGAGCAGTTCTTC.

The chain has TRBV5-8 and TRBJ2-7; 9 bases are a match to TRBD1. V was clipped by 1 base and J by 3 bases; unmatched bases: 5. Germline loops: CDR1 SGHTS, CDR2 YDEGEE. The CDR3 extends over 15 amino acids. The CDR3 DNA reads as TGTGCCAGCAGCTTGAACTGGGACAGGGACTACGAGCAGTACTTC. Its translation is CASSLNWDRDYEQYF.

This clonotype was counted between two and nine times. The chain combines TRBV6-1 with TRBJ1-1; TRBD1 might be the D (6 bases). Per the germline V gene, CDR1 is MNHNS and CDR2 is SASEGT. V gave up 0 bases and J gave up 4 bases, with 18 bases separating them. The CDR3 extends over 17 amino acids. The CDR3 DNA follows: TGTGCCAGCAGTGAAGCGGGCGGGGGCACCATGAGCACTGAAGCTTTCTTT. It specifies CASSEAGGGTMSTEAFF.

With regard to this clonotype: A much larger clone differs from this one at a single base, so this may be a read error. The rearrangement joins TRBV18 to TRBJ1-1, with 8 bases fitting TRBD1. The V gene's germline CDR1 is KGHSH and CDR2 LQKENI. The CDR3 runs to 13 residues. Here the CDR3 reads CTSSPDRGAEAFF. The CDR3 DNA sequence: TGTACCAGCTCACCAGACAGGGGCGCCGAAGCTTTCTTT.

V is TRBV27 and J is TRBJ2-2; 9 nucleotides match TRBD2. CDR1 is MNHEY and CDR2 is SMNVEV in the germline V gene (reference sequence). J was trimmed by 3 bases and V by 6 bases; bases with no gene match: 5. CDR3 length: 15 residues. The CDR3 sequence: CASSRRGGDTGELFF. In DNA form, the CDR3 reads TGTGCCAGCAGCCGGCGGGGGGGCGACACCGGGGAGCTGTTTTTT.

The genes are TRBV10-1 and TRBJ2-7; D perhaps matches TRBD1 (5 bases). This CDR3 spans 14 amino acids. Trimming shortened V by 0 bases and J by 2 bases, and 8 bases separated the two germline ends. Germline V lookup: CDR1 WNHNN, CDR2 SYGVQD (reference sequence). CDR3 residues: CASSESLGAYEQYF. CDR3 nucleotides: TGCGCCAGCAGTGAGTCGTTAGGGGCCTACGAGCAGTACTTC.

The chain carries TRBV7-2 and TRBJ2-1; 10 bases are shared with TRBD2. Germline-derived CDR1 and CDR2 are SGHTA and FQGNSA. The CDR3 is 16 residues long. Losses at the gene ends were 0 bases for V and 6 bases for J; bases not matched to a gene: 5. The CDR3 DNA sequence: TGTGCCAGCAGCTTAGCAGAAGCGGGGGGGCTCAATGAGCAGTTCTTC. It codes for CASSLAEAGGLNEQFF. Filled out from reference TRBV7-2 and TRBJ2-1, the complete variable domain reads GAGVSQSPSNKVTEKGKDVELRCDPISGHTALYWYRQSLGQGLEFLIYFQGNSAPDKSGLPSDRFSAERTGGSVSTLTIQRTQQEDSAVYLCASSLAEAGGLNEQFFGPGTRLTVL.

This clonotype was counted a few times. The chain combines TRBV7-9 with TRBJ2-4; 8 bases map to TRBD2. CDR3 length equals 16 residues. CDR1 and CDR2 (germline): SEHNR, FQNEAQ (reference sequence). The V segment lost 6 bases and the J segment 5 bases; nucleotides outside the gene matches: 12. This CDR3 is CASSSNRGGRENIQYF. CDR3 DNA: TGTGCCAGCAGTTCTAACCGGGGGGGGCGGGAAAACATTCAGTACTTC. The complete variable domain, with remaining parts taken from reference TRBV7-9 and TRBJ2-4, reads DTGVSQNPRHKITKRGQNVTFRCDPISEHNRLYWYRQTLGQGPEFLTYFQNEAQLEKSRLLSDRFSAERPKGSFSTLEIQRTEQGDSAMYLCASSSNRGGRENIQYFGAGTRLSVL.

The chain's CDR3 is CSATRINSGGDPETQYF. The CDR3 nucleotides are TGCAGTGCTACGCGAATCAATAGCGGGGGGGATCCAGAGACCCAGTACTTC. The genes are TRBV20-1 and TRBJ2-5; 11 positions agree with TRBD2. Germline V gene lookup returns CDR1 DFQATT and CDR2 SNEGSKA (reference sequence). This CDR3 is built from 17 residues. The V and J ends lost 4 bases and 4 bases, in that order; junction bases with no gene match: 14.

The rearrangement links TRBV19 to TRBJ1-1, with 8 bases aligning to TRBD1. The V gene's germline CDR1 is LNHDA and CDR2 SQIVND (reference sequence). V shed 4 bases, J shed 7 bases, and the junction held 5 bases outside the gene matches. The CDR3 totals 13 residues. The DNA of the CDR3 is TGTGCCAGTAGTAAGGACAGGGAGTTTGAAGCTTTCTTT. Its translation is CASSKDREFEAFF.

The chain employs TRBV29-1 and TRBJ2-1; 8 bases fit TRBD1. The germline V gene has CDR1 SQVTM and CDR2 ANQGSEA. The CDR3 consists of 12 residues. V gave up 6 bases and J gave up 6 bases; unmatched junction bases: 4. The CDR3 sequence: CSVGQGSNEQFF. The CDR3, as DNA: TGCAGCGTCGGACAGGGAAGCAATGAGCAGTTCTTC.

This clonotype was seen at least ten times. The genes are TRBV11-2 and TRBJ2-3; no clear D gene. This CDR3 has 14 amino acids. V was pared by 6 bases and J by 0 bases, with 10 bases between. Germline-derived CDR1 and CDR2 are SGHAT and FQNNGV. CDR3 residues: CASRFWSSTDTQYF. As DNA, the CDR3 is TGTGCCAGCAGGTTCTGGTCTAGCACAGATACGCAGTATTTT.

The rearrangement links TRBV4-1 to TRBJ2-3; D is unresolved. The V end was cut by 3 bases, the J end by 5 bases, with 18 bases between. The germline gives CDR1 MGHRA, CDR2 YSYEKL. The length of the CDR3 is 16 residues. The CDR3: CASSQFPGSIGDTQYF. The CDR3 DNA follows: TGCGCCAGCAGCCAGTTCCCCGGGTCAATCGGAGATACGCAGTATTTT.

Many counts were recorded for this clonotype. This rearrangement joins TRBV5-1 to TRBJ1-1; weak D call: TRBD1 (6 bases). Per the germline V gene, CDR1 is SGHRS and CDR2 is YFSETQ. Trimming took 5 bases from V and 3 from J, leaving 11 bases between them. The CDR3 loop spans 13 amino acids. Written as DNA, the CDR3 is TGCGCCAGCAGACAGGGCGTGGACACTGAAGCTTTCTTT. As protein: CASRQGVDTEAFF.

V usage is TRBV5-1 and J usage is TRBJ2-1, with 8 bases aligning to TRBD2. The V gene end was trimmed by 0 bases and the J gene end by 0 bases; junction bases not matched to a gene: 11. Per the germline V gene, CDR1 is SGHRS and CDR2 is YFSETQ. CDR3 size: 19 residues. Here the CDR3 reads CASSLALAGGISSYNEQFF. The CDR3 DNA reads TGCGCCAGCAGCTTGGCCTTGGCGGGGGGCATCAGCTCCTACAATGAGCAGTTCTTC.

This clonotype was picked up a small number of times. V and J are TRBV6-1 and TRBJ1-5; 7 positions agree with TRBD1. CDR3 length: 14 residues. Losses at the gene ends were 8 bases for V and 6 bases for J; bases not matched to a gene: 10. Germline V gene sequence: CDR1 MNHNS, CDR2 SASEGT. The CDR3 DNA reads as TGTGCCAGCCCAGGGGCGAGGACAGGTCAGCCCCAGCATTTT. Protein sequence: CASPGARTGQPQHF.